This T cell receptor (beta chain) was captured in a study of vaccination and CD4 T cells after COVID-19. Study-wide background: The study enrolled six male and four female convalescents, two of whom were Hispanic.

V shed 6 bases and J 3 bases; nucleotides not matched to a gene: 5. Germline-derived CDR1 and CDR2 are LNHDA and SQIVND (reference sequence). This CDR3 region has 14 residues. This clonotype was seen a handful of times. What it binds is unknown. Specified treatment: approximately 9-day PBMC culture with coronavirus spike peptide pools or control peptides (ViraFEST assay). Antigen-specific T cell expansion with peptide pools preceded TCR sequencing in the ViraFEST approach. The study sequenced cultured CD4+ T cell DNA using the Oncomine TCR Beta short-read assay. Each CDR3 protein gets one entry after TCRdb re-called the PCR reads with MiXCR. Among over 13,000 distinct CDR3 sequences, roughly 51% were seen once, and the ten largest hold over 10%.

This sequence originates from a human donor who had recovered from COVID-19. Sequencing was performed on CD4+ T cells from blood, cultured in vitro. The genes are TRBV19 and TRBJ1-2; 9 bases align to TRBD1. As DNA, the CDR3 is TGTGCCAGTAGCCGACAGGGGGTTGACTATGGCTACACCTTC. It encodes CASSRQGVDYGYTF.